The sequence of this T cell receptor beta chain was determined in a study of cytomegalovirus exposure and HLA in healthy donors. Study-level background: A subsequent analysis stated that the approximately 120 validation repertoires were run on the same platform as the roughly 710 first-cohort repertoires.

TCRdb's table, derived via immunoSEQ multiplex PCR, lists solely in-frame clones and lacks some. This table holds around 300,000 clones, roughly 90% found once. General study results and limits: Cytomegalovirus status was reportedly diagnosed by the classifier with high sensitivity and specificity.

About this clone itself: Antigen specificity is unknown.

In germline, CDR1 is SGDLS, CDR2 YYNGEE. This CDR3 is built from 14 residues. J gave up 1 base and V 3 bases, and 3 bases lay outside the gene matches. The sample taken for sequencing was PBMCs. The source of this sequence is a woman younger than 45 in good health and CMV-seropositive. The genes are TRBV9 and TRBJ2-5, with 7 bases that match TRBD2. The CDR3: CASSASGTQETQYF. The CDR3 bases are TGTGCCAGCAGCGCAAGCGGGACCCAAGAGACCCAGTACTTC. Variable domain in full (rest from reference TRBV9 and TRBJ2-5): DSGVTQTPKHLITATGQRVTLRCSPRSGDLSVYWYQQSLDQGLQFLIQYYNGEERAKGNILERFSAQQFPDLHSELNLSSLELGDSALYFCASSASGTQETQYFGPGTRLLVL.